This TCR beta chain is drawn from a study of T cells in tumors after PD-1 blockade. Study at large: Patients received pembrolizumab 200 mg every 3 weeks or cemiplimab 350 mg every 2 weeks.

CDR3 length: 14 amino acids. The germline gives CDR1 MRHNA, CDR2 SNTAGT. Losses at the gene ends were 8 bases for V and 0 bases for J; bases not matched to a gene: 2. The table came from immunoSEQ multiplex PCR; TCRdb's copy has only in-frame clones and leaves some out. Of 14,000 to 15,000 clones listed, 82% are singletons. Specimen: PBMCs, collected after anti-PD-1 treatment. The chain links TRBV6-4 to TRBJ2-3; 10 bases are a match to TRBD2. The clonotype was recovered from a human donor with basal cell carcinoma. The CDR3 spells CASGTSESTDTQYF. CDR3 coding DNA: TGTGCCAGCGGGACTAGCGAGAGCACAGATACGCAGTATTTT.